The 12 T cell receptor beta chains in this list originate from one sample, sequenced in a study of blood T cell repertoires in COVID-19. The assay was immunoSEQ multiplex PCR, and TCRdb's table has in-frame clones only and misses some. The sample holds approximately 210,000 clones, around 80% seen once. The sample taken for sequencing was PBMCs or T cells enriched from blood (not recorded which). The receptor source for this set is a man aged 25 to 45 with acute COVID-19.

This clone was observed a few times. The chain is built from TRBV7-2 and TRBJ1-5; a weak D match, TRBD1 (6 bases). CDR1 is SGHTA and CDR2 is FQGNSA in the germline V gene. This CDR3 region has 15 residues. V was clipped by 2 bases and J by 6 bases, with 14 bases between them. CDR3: CASSLSGGLGQPQHF. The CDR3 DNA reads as TGTGCCAGCAGCTTAAGCGGGGGGCTGGGTCAGCCCCAGCATTTT.

The CDR3 loop is CATSDSGAAFKNIQYF. In DNA, the CDR3 is TGTGCCACCAGTGATTCTGGGGCCGCCTTCAAAAACATTCAGTACTTC. This chain uses TRBV24-1 with TRBJ2-4; D possibly corresponds to TRBD1 (5 bases). V was cut by 2 bases and J by 3 bases, with 13 bases left in between. Germline CDR1 is KGHDR and CDR2 is SFDVKD. This CDR3 contains 16 residues.

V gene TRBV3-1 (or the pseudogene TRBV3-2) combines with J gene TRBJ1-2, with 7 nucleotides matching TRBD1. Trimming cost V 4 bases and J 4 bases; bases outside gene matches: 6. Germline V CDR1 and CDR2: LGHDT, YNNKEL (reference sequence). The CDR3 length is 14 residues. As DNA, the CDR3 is TGTGCCAGCAGCCGACTGGGACAGCCCTATGGCTACACCTTC. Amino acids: CASSRLGQPYGYTF.

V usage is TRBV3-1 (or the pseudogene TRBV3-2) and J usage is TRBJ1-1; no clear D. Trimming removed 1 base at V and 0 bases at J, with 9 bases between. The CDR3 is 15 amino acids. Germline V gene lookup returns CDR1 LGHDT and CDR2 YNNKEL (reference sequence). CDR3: CASSQAAVMNTEAFF. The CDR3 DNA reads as TGTGCCAGCAGCCAAGCGGCGGTCATGAACACTGAAGCTTTCTTT.

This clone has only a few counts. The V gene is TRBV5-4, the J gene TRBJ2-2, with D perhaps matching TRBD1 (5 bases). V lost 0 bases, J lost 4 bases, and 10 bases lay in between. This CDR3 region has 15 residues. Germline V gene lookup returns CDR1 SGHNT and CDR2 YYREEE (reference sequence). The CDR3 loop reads CASSLEGVATGELFF. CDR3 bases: TGTGCCAGCAGCTTGGAAGGGGTCGCCACCGGGGAGCTGTTTTTT.

CDR3: CASSSDGITGELFF. CDR3 DNA: TGTGCCAGCAGCTCCGACGGGATCACCGGGGAGCTGTTTTTT. The chain carries TRBV11-3 and TRBJ2-2, with a possible D match to TRBD2 (5 bases). Germline values: CDR1 SGHNT, CDR2 YENEEA. V dropped 4 bases and J dropped 4 bases, with 10 bases sitting between them. The CDR3 runs to 14 residues.

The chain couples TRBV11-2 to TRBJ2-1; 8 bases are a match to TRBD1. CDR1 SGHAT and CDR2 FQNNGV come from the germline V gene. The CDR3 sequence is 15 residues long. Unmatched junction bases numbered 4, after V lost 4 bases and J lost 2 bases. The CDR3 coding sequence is TGTGCCAGCAGCTACGGACAGGGTGCCTACAATGAGCAGTTCTTC. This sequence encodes CASSYGQGAYNEQFF.

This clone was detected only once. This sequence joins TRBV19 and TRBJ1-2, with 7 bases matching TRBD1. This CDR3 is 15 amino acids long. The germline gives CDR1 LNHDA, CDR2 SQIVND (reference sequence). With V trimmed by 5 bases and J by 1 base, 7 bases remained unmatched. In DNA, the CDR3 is TGTGCCAGTAGTCCCCGGGACAGCTTTAACTATGGCTACACCTTC. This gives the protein CASSPRDSFNYGYTF.

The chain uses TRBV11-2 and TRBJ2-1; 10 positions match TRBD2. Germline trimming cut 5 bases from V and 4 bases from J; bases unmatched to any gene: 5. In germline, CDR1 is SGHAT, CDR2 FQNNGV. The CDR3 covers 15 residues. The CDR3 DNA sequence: TGTGCCAGCAGCCCCAGGACTAGCGGTTACAATGAGCAGTTCTTC. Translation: CASSPRTSGYNEQFF.

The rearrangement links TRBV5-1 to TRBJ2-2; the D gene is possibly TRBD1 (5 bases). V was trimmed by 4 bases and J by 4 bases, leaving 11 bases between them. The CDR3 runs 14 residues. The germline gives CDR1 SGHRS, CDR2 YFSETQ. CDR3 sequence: CASSESGITGELFF. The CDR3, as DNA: TGCGCCAGCAGCGAATCAGGGATCACCGGGGAGCTGTTTTTT.

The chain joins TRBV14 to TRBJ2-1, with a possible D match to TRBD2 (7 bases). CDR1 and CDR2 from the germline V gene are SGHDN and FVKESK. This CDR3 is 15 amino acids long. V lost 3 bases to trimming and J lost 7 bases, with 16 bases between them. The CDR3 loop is CASSQSAGAGNEQFF. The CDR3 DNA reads TGTGCCAGCAGCCAGTCGGCGGGGGCAGGTAATGAGCAGTTCTTC.

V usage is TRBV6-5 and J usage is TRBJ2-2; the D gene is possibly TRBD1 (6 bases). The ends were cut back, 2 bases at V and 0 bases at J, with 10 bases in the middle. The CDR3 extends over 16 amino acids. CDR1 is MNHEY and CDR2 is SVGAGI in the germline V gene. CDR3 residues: CASSYPTGSNTGELFF. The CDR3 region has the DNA TGTGCCAGCAGTTACCCGACAGGATCGAACACCGGGGAGCTGTTTTTT.